What follows are 3 T cell receptor beta chains derived from one specimen sequenced in a study of spatial heterogeneity in lung cancer. TCRdb reprocessed the 5' RACE reads with MiXCR, giving one entry per CDR3 protein. The sample has fewer than 150,000 distinct CDR3 sequences, 11% seen once. Documented time point: blood at routine non-recurrence follow-up after resection. The source material was PBMCs, sampled at follow-up. The receptors were gathered from a female donor with early-stage non-small cell lung cancer.

By sample fraction, this clonotype is medium-sized. The chain couples TRBV5-8 to TRBJ2-7, with 8 bases that match TRBD1. The CDR3 covers 12 residues. The trim removed 4 bases at V and 13 bases at J, leaving 10 bases unmatched. Germline V gives CDR1 SGHTS, CDR2 YDEGEE. The CDR3 reads CASSAATGENYF. CDR3 nucleotide sequence: TGTGCCAGCAGCGCCGCGACAGGGGAAAATTACTTC.

The chain employs TRBV11-2 and TRBJ2-5, with 13 bases aligning to TRBD2. Germline CDR1 is SGHAT and CDR2 is FQNNGV. V was clipped by 3 bases and J by 7 bases; unmatched bases: 8. The CDR3 length is 16 residues. The CDR3 DNA is TGTGCCAGCAGCTTTCAAGGGACTAGCGGGACAGGGACCCAGTACTTC. Amino acids: CASSFQGTSGTGTQYF.

The chain links TRBV24-1 to TRBJ2-2, with D uncertain. Germline assignment: CDR1 KGHDR and CDR2 SFDVKD. Deletions cut 5 bases from V and 4 bases from J, with 4 bases between. The CDR3 contains 12 residues. The CDR3 region has the DNA TGTGCCACCAGTGCTCTCACCGGGGAGCTGTTTTTT. Its protein is CATSALTGELFF.